This T cell receptor (beta chain) was retrieved from a study of shared clonotypes between healthy human individuals. Sequencing was performed with immunoSEQ multiplex PCR; in TCRdb, only in-frame clones are kept and a portion is missing. The data hold about 2.4 million clones, with under 95% observed a single time. Germline trimming cut 5 bases from V and 6 bases from J; bases unmatched to any gene: 11. The CDR3 runs to 15 residues. Germline loops: CDR1 SGHRS, CDR2 YFSETQ. The chain employs TRBV5-1 and TRBJ2-7, with 10 bases identical to TRBD2. The receptor was isolated from a man younger than 30 in good health. Some clones in this sample may be carry-over from other donors' samples. Specimen: naive CD4+ T cells from PBMCs. Subset meaning: CD45RA+ positively selected. CDR3: CASSQGLAEVSEQYF. The CDR3 coding sequence is TGCGCCAGCAGTCAAGGACTAGCGGAGGTTTCCGAGCAGTACTTC.